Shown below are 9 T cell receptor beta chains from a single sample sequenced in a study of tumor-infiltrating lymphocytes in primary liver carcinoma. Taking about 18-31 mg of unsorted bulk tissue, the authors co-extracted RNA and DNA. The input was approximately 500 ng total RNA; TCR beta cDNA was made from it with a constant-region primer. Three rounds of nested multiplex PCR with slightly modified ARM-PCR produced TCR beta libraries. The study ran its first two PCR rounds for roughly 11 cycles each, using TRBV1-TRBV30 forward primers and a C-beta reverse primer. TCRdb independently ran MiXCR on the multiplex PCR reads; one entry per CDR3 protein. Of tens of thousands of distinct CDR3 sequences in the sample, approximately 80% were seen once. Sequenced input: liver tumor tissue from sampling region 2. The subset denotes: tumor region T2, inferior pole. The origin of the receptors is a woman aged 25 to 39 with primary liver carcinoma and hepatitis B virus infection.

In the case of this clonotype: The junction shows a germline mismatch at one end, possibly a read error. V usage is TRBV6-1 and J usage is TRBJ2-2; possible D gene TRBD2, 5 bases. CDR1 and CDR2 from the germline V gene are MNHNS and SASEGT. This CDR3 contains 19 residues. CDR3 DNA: TGTGCCAGCATTGAAACCCTTCCCGAGGGCGCCGCGAACAGCGGGGAGCTGTTTTTT. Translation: CASIETLPEGAANSGELFF.

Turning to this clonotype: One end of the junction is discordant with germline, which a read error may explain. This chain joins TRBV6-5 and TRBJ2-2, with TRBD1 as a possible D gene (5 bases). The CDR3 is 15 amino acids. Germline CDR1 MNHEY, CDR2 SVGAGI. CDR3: CASSSRTRFTWELFF. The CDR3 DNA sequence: TGTGCCAGCAGTTCGCGGACAAGGTTCACCTGGGAGCTGTTTTTT.

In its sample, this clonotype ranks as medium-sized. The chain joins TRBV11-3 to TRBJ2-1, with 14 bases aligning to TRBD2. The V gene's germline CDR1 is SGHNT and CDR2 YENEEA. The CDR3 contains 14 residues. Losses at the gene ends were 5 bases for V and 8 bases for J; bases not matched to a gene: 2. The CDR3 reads CASSRLAGGYEQFF. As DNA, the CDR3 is TGTGCCAGCAGCCGACTAGCGGGGGGGTATGAGCAGTTCTTC.

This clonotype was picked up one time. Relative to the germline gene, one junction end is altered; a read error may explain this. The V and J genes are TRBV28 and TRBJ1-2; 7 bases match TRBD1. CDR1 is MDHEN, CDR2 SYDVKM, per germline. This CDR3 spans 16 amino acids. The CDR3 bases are TGTGCCAGCAGTCTTCCCCCGGGACAGAGGCCCTATGGTTACACCTTC. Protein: CASSLPPGQRPYGYTF.

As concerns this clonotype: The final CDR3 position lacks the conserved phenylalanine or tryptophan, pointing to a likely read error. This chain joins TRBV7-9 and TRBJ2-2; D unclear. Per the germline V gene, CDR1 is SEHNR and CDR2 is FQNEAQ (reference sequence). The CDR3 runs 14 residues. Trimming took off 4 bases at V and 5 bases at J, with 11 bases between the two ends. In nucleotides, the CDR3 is TGTGCCAGCAGCTCAGTGTTATGGACCGGGGAGCTGTTTATT. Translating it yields CASSSVLWTGELFI.

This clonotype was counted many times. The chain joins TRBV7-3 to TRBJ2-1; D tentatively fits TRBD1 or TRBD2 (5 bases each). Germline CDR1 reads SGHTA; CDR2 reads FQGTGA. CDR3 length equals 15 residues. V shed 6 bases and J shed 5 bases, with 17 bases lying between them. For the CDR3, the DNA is TGTGCCAGCAGTACCGAGGGGACGGTTAACAATGAGCAGTTCTTC. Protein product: CASSTEGTVNNEQFF.

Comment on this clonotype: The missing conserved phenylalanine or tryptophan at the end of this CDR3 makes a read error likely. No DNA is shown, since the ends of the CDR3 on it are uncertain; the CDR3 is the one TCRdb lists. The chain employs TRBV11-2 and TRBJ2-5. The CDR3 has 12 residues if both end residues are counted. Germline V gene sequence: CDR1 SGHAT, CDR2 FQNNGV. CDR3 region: CHSSLGLETRYL.

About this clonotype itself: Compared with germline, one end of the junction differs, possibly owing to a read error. This chain's CDR3 is CASSLEHSPFQPQHF. The CDR3 DNA follows: TGTGCTAGCAGCTTAGAGCACTCCCCGTTTCAGCCCCAACACTTT. The rearrangement links TRBV11-2 to TRBJ1-5, with D unclear. Looked up from germline, CDR1 is SGHAT and CDR2 is FQNNGV. The CDR3 contains 15 residues.

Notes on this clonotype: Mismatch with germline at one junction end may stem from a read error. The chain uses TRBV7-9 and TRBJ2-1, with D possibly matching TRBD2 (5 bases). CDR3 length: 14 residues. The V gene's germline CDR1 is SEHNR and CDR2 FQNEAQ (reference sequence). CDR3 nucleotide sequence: TGTGGCAGCAGCCCGAGCGCGGCGGCGGGTGAACAGTTCTTC. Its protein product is CGSSPSAAAGEQFF. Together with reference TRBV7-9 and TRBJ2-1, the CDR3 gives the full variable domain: DTGVSQNPRHKITKRGQNVTFRCDPISEHNRLYWYRQTLGQGPEFLTYFQNEAQLEKSRLLSDRFSAERPKGSFSTLEIQRTEQGDSAMYLCGSSPSAAAGEQFFGPGTRLTVL.